The 4 T cell receptor beta chains listed next were all sequenced from one sample in a study of shared T cell receptors in the human thymus. Data came from immunoSEQ multiplex PCR; TCRdb stores just in-frame clones and leaves some out. The table shows hundreds of thousands of clones, with about 80% occurring only once. Another study also made use of these data, one on human thymus T cells.

Material for sequencing was thymocytes. The receptors here all came from a boy in the first two years of life with a congenital heart defect.

The chain has TRBV6-1 and TRBJ1-4, with D possibly TRBD1 on 5 matching bases. This CDR3 region has 14 residues. Germline CDR1 is MNHNS and CDR2 is SASEGT. Trimming pared 7 bases from V and 8 bases from J, leaving 17 bases between. The CDR3 reads CASIPGRVREKLFF. The CDR3 coding sequence is TGTGCCAGCATCCCCGGCAGGGTTAGGGAAAAACTGTTTTTT.

Turning to this clone: Other DNA sequences of this sample code for an identical CDR3. This chain joins TRBV5-4 and TRBJ2-3, with 7 bases identical to TRBD2. The V segment lost 1 base and the J segment 0 bases; nucleotides outside the gene matches: 2. This CDR3 has 15 residues. Germline V gene data show CDR1 as SGHNT and CDR2 as YYREEE (reference sequence). The CDR3 bases are TGTGCCAGCAGCTTGACTAGCGCCAGCACAGATACGCAGTATTTT. Encoded protein: CASSLTSASTDTQYF.

This chain joins TRBV5-8 and TRBJ2-5; 11 positions agree with TRBD2. This CDR3 contains 17 residues. Germline loops: CDR1 SGHTS, CDR2 YDEGEE. Trimming at V came to 4 bases and at J to 5 bases, leaving 13 bases not matched to a gene. The CDR3 nucleotides are TGTGCCAGCAGCAGGAAGTGGCTAGCGGGAGGTATGGAGACCCAGTACTTC. Translation gives CASSRKWLAGGMETQYF.

V and J are TRBV9 and TRBJ1-2, with TRBD1 as a possible D gene (6 bases). Germline V CDR1 and CDR2: SGDLS, YYNGEE. This CDR3 is 16 amino acids long. V was shortened by 6 bases and J by 4 bases, with 22 bases between the two germline ends. The CDR3 DNA is TGTGCCAGCATCAAAAGCGCCGTTGCGGACAGCTATGGCTACACCTTC. Protein sequence: CASIKSAVADSYGYTF.